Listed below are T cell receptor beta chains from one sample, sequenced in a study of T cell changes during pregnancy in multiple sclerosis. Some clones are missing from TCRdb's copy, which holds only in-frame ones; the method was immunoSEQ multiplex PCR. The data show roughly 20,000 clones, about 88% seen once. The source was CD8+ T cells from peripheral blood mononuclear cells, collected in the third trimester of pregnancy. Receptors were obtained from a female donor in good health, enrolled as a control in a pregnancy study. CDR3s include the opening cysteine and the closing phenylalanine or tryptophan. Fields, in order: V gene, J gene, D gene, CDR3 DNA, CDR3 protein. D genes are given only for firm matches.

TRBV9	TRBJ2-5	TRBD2	TGTGCCAGCAGCGCCCGTGAATGGGAGGGAGAGACCCAGTACTTC	CASSAREWEGETQYF
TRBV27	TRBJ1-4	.	TGTGCCAGCAGTTACTTGGCAGCGGGGGAAAAACTGTTTTTT	CASSYLAAGEKLFF
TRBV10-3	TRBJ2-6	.	TGTGCCATCAGTGAGTCGGAGGGTACTGGGGCCAACGTCCTGACTTTC	CAISESEGTGANVLTF
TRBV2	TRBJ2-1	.	TGTGCCAGCACCCGAGGATTGGCGAGCTCCTACAATGAGCAGTTCTTC	CASTRGLASSYNEQFF
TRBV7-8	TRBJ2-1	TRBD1	TGTGCCAGCTCCAATCGACAGGGGTGGAATGAGCAGTTCTTC	CASSNRQGWNEQFF
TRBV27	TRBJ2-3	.	TGTGCCAGCAGTTTAATTAGGTCGGGAACGAGAGATACGCAGTATTTT	CASSLIRSGTRDTQYF
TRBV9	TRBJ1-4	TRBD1	TGTGCCAGCAGCGAAGATATGGACAGGTTGAATGAAAAACTGTTTTTT	CASSEDMDRLNEKLFF
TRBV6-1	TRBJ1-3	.	TGTGCCAGTACCTCCCCAGGGATCTCTGGAAACACCATATATTTT	CASTSPGISGNTIYF
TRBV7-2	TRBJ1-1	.	TGTGCCAGCATACCCCCGGGGACTCCCCGGGGTGCTTTCTTT	CASIPPGTPRGAFF
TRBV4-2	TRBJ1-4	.	TGTGCCAGCAGCCAAGGAGGAAGCGGAAGCGCCGAAAAACTGTTTTTT	CASSQGGSGSAEKLFF
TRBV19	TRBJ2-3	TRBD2	TGTGCCAGTAGGACTAGCGTCTACACAGATACGCAGTATTTT	CASRTSVYTDTQYF